The 19 T cell receptor beta chains in this list originate from one sample, sequenced in a study of human T cells and chemical hapten exposure. From the RACE reads, TCRdb called clonotypes with MiXCR, one entry per CDR3 protein. Of about 340,000 distinct CDR3 sequences listed, approximately 6.9% are singletons. The time point here: patch test 1, 2 weeks after DPC sensitization. As to treatment: therapeutic diphenylcyclopropenone sensitization with weekly scalp DPC. This specimen consisted of whole blood, obtained in connection with sensitization to the hapten diphenylcyclopropenone (DPC). The source is a woman under 30 with alopecia areata. Some clones in this sample may be carry-over from other donors' samples.

This chain joins TRBV4-1 and TRBJ1-5, with D tentatively TRBD1 (5 bases). The V end was cut by 2 bases, the J end by 1 base, with 9 bases between. The CDR3 length is 15 residues. Germline values: CDR1 MGHRA, CDR2 YSYEKL. CDR3 DNA: TGCGCCAGCAGCCAAAGGGGCCTGAGCAATCAGCCCCAGCATTTT. It yields the protein CASSQRGLSNQPQHF.

The chain joins TRBV20-1 to TRBJ2-3, with unresolved D. The CDR3 runs to 11 residues. The germline gives CDR1 DFQATT, CDR2 SNEGSKA (reference sequence). Trimming pared 6 bases from V and 4 bases from J, leaving 8 bases between. The CDR3, as DNA: TGCAGTGCGCCTTGGGCAGATACGCAGTATTTT. As protein: CSAPWADTQYF.

This clonotype was picked up a small number of times. The CDR3 is CASSQVTGETEAFF. CDR3 bases: TGCGCCAGCAGCCAAGTGACCGGGGAGACTGAAGCTTTCTTT. The V call is TRBV4-1, the J call TRBJ1-1; D gene unclear. The length of the CDR3 is 14 residues. V was trimmed by 1 base and J by 5 bases, leaving 11 bases between them. CDR1 and CDR2 (germline): MGHRA, YSYEKL.

This clonotype was detected many times. This chain connects TRBV7-2 to TRBJ2-3; D is uncertain. Germline CDR1 is SGHTA and CDR2 is FQGNSA. This CDR3 comprises 13 residues. The germline V and J ends were trimmed by 2 bases and 5 bases, with 8 bases remaining between them. The CDR3 is CASSLPPEDTQYF. In DNA, the CDR3 is TGTGCCAGCAGCTTACCTCCAGAAGATACGCAGTATTTT.

This clonotype was recorded at least ten times. The chain joins TRBV20-1 to TRBJ2-3; 7 nucleotides agree with TRBD2. Germline CDR1 is DFQATT and CDR2 is SNEGSKA (reference sequence). CDR3 length equals 13 residues. J gave up 2 bases and V 7 bases, and 6 bases lay outside the gene matches. CDR3 coding DNA: TGCAGTGTTCCAAGCGGGGACACAGATACGCAGTATTTT. Its protein is CSVPSGDTDTQYF.

This clonotype came up many times. At one end the junction does not follow the germline gene, possibly because of a read error. The chain is built from TRBV7-7 and TRBJ2-7; 10 bases align to TRBD1. The CDR3 contains 14 residues. Germline assignment: CDR1 SSHAT and CDR2 FNYEAQ (reference sequence). The CDR3 DNA follows: TGTGCTAGCAGCCCCGGGACAGGGGTAGACGAGCAGTACTTC. Amino acids: CASSPGTGVDEQYF. Full variable domain (outside the CDR3, taken from reference TRBV7-7 and TRBJ2-7): GAGVSQSPRYKVTKRGQDVTLRCDPISSHATLYWYQQALGQGPEFLTYFNYEAQPDKSGLPSDRFSAERPEGSISTLTIQRTEQRDSAMYRCASSPGTGVDEQYFGPGTRLTVT.

This chain links TRBV16 with TRBJ2-7, with 12 positions matching TRBD1. The CDR3 is made up of 16 amino acids. Germline values: CDR1 KGHSY, CDR2 FQNENV. Trimming at V came to 7 bases and at J to 3 bases, leaving 10 bases not matched to a gene. In DNA, the CDR3 is TGTGCCAGCACTCCAAACCGGGACAGGGGGCACTACGAGCAGTACTTC. As protein: CASTPNRDRGHYEQYF.

There are a few counts of this clonotype. This sequence joins TRBV7-2 and TRBJ2-1, with 13 bases matching TRBD2. The junction had 9 bases not matched to a gene; V was cut back by 2 bases and J by 5 bases. Germline V lookup: CDR1 SGHTA, CDR2 FQGNSA. The length of the CDR3 is 18 residues. CDR3 region: CASSLRRTSGGPNNEQFF. Here the CDR3 DNA reads TGTGCCAGCAGCTTACGCAGGACTAGCGGGGGCCCTAACAATGAGCAGTTCTTC.

This clonotype was seen a handful of times. The chain couples TRBV7-2 to TRBJ2-7, with 9 nucleotides matching TRBD1. V was clipped by 5 bases and J by 3 bases; unmatched bases: 2. This CDR3 spans 13 amino acids. Germline V gives CDR1 SGHTA, CDR2 FQGNSA. In nucleotides, the CDR3 is TGTGCCAGCAGCACGACAGGGGGCTACGAGCAGTACTTC. Protein sequence: CASSTTGGYEQYF.

This clonotype was seen a few times. The gene calls are TRBV18 and TRBJ1-4, with D perhaps TRBD1 (5 bases). Germline V gene lookup returns CDR1 KGHSH and CDR2 LQKENI. The CDR3 runs 14 residues. The germline V and J ends were trimmed by 2 bases and 8 bases, with 12 bases remaining between them. CDR3: CASSPGRQNEKLFF. As DNA, the CDR3 is TGTGCCAGCTCACCAGGCCGACAGAACGAAAAACTGTTTTTT.

This clonotype was detected ten times or more. The chain is built from TRBV20-1 and TRBJ2-1, with 11 positions matching TRBD2. The J segment lost 6 bases and the V segment lost 6 bases, leaving 4 bases of the junction unmatched. This CDR3 spans 13 amino acids. CDR1 and CDR2 from the germline V gene are DFQATT and SNEGSKA (reference sequence). Here the CDR3 DNA reads TGCAGTGCCTCCGGACTAGCGGGCAATGAGCAGTTCTTC. Translation: CSASGLAGNEQFF.

This clonotype was counted between two and nine times. The chain couples TRBV7-9 to TRBJ1-2; D might be TRBD1 (5 bases). The CDR3 covers 15 residues. CDR1 and CDR2 (germline): SEHNR, FQNEAQ (reference sequence). Trimming left V 3 bases short and J 3 bases short, with 14 bases between. The CDR3 nucleotides are TGTGCCAGCAGCTTGGCCGGGACTTCTCACTATGGCTACACCTTC. Translated: CASSLAGTSHYGYTF.

There are a few counts of this clonotype. V and J are TRBV27 and TRBJ2-1; D uncertain. Per the germline V gene, CDR1 is MNHEY and CDR2 is SMNVEV (reference sequence). The CDR3 extends over 13 amino acids. V lost 5 bases and J lost 8, with 13 bases in between. The CDR3 reads CASSPPPPDEQFF. The CDR3 coding sequence is TGTGCCAGCAGTCCCCCGCCTCCGGATGAGCAGTTCTTC.

This clonotype showed up many times. The rearrangement links TRBV7-8 to TRBJ2-3; 9 nucleotides agree with TRBD2. V lost 5 bases and J lost 8; bases outside the gene matches: 14. Germline V gives CDR1 SGHVS, CDR2 FQNEAQ. CDR3 length: 16 residues. This chain's CDR3 is CASSPGASGVGGTQYF. CDR3 nucleotide sequence: TGTGCCAGCAGCCCAGGGGCTAGCGGGGTGGGGGGTACGCAGTATTTT.

This clonotype occurred a few times. The chain employs TRBV7-8 and TRBJ1-5; TRBD1 agrees at 7 bases. This CDR3 spans 17 amino acids. CDR1 SGHVS and CDR2 FQNEAQ come from the germline V gene. V was clipped by 2 bases and J by 3 bases; unmatched bases: 10. Here the CDR3 DNA reads TGTGCCAGCAGCTTAAAGGGGGCCCGAACCTCCAATCAGCCCCAGCATTTT. As protein: CASSLKGARTSNQPQHF.

V usage is TRBV5-5 and J usage is TRBJ1-1; a weak D match, TRBD1 (6 bases). From germline, CDR1 is SGHKS and CDR2 YYEKEE (reference sequence). The CDR3 sequence is 16 residues long. V lost 2 bases to trimming and J lost 0 bases, with 14 bases between them. CDR3 loop: CASSFGTGPLNTEAFF. In DNA form, the CDR3 reads TGTGCCAGCAGCTTCGGTACAGGGCCATTGAACACTGAAGCTTTCTTT.

This clonotype was seen repeatedly, ten times or more. The genes are TRBV5-1 and TRBJ2-7; tentative D call: TRBD1 (6 bases). The germline V and J ends were trimmed by 4 bases and 2 bases, with 25 bases remaining between them. Germline assignment: CDR1 SGHRS and CDR2 YFSETQ. CDR3 size: 18 residues. CDR3 residues: CASSAPTGMGWSTYEQYF. The CDR3 DNA reads TGCGCCAGCAGCGCACCTACAGGGATGGGGTGGAGTACCTACGAGCAGTACTTC.

The genes are TRBV6-2 or TRBV6-3 and TRBJ2-2, with a possible D match to TRBD2 (6 bases). V gave up 3 bases and J gave up 5 bases, with 16 bases separating them. CDR1 is MNHEY and CDR2 is SVGEGT in the germline V gene. This CDR3 is built from 16 residues. CDR3 in DNA: TGTGCCAGCAGTTATCCCGGGACTCCATTAACCGGGGAGCTGTTTTTT. Translated, it gives CASSYPGTPLTGELFF.

This clonotype was seen repeatedly, ten times or more. The chain employs TRBV9 and TRBJ1-1; no definite D call. The germline V gene encodes CDR1 SGDLS and CDR2 YYNGEE. The length of the CDR3 is 13 residues. V dropped 0 bases and J dropped 1 base, with 4 bases sitting between them. The CDR3 loop reads CASSVDTNTEAFF. DNA for the CDR3: TGTGCCAGCAGCGTAGACACGAACACTGAAGCTTTCTTT.